Given below is one T cell receptor (beta chain) in context. This record belongs to a study of blood T cell repertoires in COVID-19. The CDR3 loop spans 16 amino acids. Germline V gene data show CDR1 as SGHVS and CDR2 as FQNEAQ. V gave up 2 bases and J gave up 0 bases; unmatched junction bases: 3. Produced via immunoSEQ multiplex PCR; TCRdb's table is partial and in-frame only. This table has 200,000 or so clones, roughly 79% appearing once. The specimen sequenced was peripheral blood. This receptor was identified in a woman aged 80 or older with COVID-19, enrolled during active disease. The chain links TRBV7-8 to TRBJ2-2; 7 bases match TRBD2. The CDR3 DNA reads TGTGCCAGCAGCTTAACAGCGGGAACGAACACCGGGGAGCTGTTTTTT. It translates to CASSLTAGTNTGELFF.